This T cell receptor (beta chain) was observed in a study of blood T cell repertoires in COVID-19. The CDR3 totals 13 residues. Germline V gives CDR1 SGHTA, CDR2 FQGTGA. With 5 bases removed from V and 9 bases from J, the gap between germline ends came to 16 bases. Profiled with immunoSEQ multiplex PCR; TCRdb holds only in-frame clones, not every one. The repertoire includes approximately 53,000 clones, 81% of them detected once, and 20% to 25% sits in the top ten. This chain links TRBV7-3 with TRBJ2-5; maybe TRBD2 (5 bases). Sequenced sample: peripheral blood. The receptor's source is a woman older than 75 with COVID-19, enrolled during active disease. The CDR3 DNA is TGTGCCAGCAGCCGCTCGGGGTCCGGGGCCCAGTACTTC. It codes for CASSRSGSGAQYF.